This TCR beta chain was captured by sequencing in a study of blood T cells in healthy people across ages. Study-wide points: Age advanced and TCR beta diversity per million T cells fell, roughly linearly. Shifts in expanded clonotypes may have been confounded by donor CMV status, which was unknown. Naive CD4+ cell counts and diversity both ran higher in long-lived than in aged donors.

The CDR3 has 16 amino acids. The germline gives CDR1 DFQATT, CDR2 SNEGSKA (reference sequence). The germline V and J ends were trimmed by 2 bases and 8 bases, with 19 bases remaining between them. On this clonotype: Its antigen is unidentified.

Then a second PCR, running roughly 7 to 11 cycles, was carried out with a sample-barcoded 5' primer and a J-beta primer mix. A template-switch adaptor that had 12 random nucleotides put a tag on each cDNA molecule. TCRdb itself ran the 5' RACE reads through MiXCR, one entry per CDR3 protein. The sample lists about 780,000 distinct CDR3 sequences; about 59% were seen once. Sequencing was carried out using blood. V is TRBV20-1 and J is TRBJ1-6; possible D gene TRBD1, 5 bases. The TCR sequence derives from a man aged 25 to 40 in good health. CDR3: CSARPPGRSPYSPLHF. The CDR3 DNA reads TGCAGTGCTAGACCTCCGGGACGGAGTCCTTATTCACCCCTCCACTTT.